This T cell receptor beta chain was captured by sequencing in a study of vaccination effects on CD4 cells after COVID-19. The CDR3 runs to 16 residues. V lost 3 bases to trimming and J lost 7 bases, with 21 bases between them. Germline lookup yields CDR1 MNHNS and CDR2 SASEGT. Comment on this clone: Antigen specificity is unknown.

With roughly nine days of culture completed, CD4+ T cells were isolated. No vaccinee had earlier SARS-CoV-2 infection, and nucleocapsid antibodies were negative. Findings and limits, study-wide: The study enrolled few convalescent patients and sampled no early post-infection timepoints.

Sequencing used immunoSEQ multiplex PCR; TCRdb keeps in-frame clones, though not all of them. The table has under 50,000 clones, approximately 61% seen once; the top ten hold roughly 5.5%. The chain employs TRBV6-1 and TRBJ1-2; TRBD1 is a possible D gene (5 bases). Sequencing was performed on CD4+ T cells from PBMCs cultured without peptide, taken before COVID-19 vaccination. The TCR sequence derives from a human donor who received a COVID-19 vaccine. The DNA for the CDR3 is TGTGCCAGCAGTGAGCGGGACTCCCGGTCGCTCGCTGGCTACACCTTC. Translating it yields CASSERDSRSLAGYTF.